This record covers a single TCR beta chain. Its antigen is unknown. No base-level quality is on record; no much larger clone is a single base apart. The data are from a study of cytomegalovirus exposure and HLA in healthy donors (dated by TCRdb to between 2016 and 2019). In the study overall: An earlier analysis of approximately 640 of the donors reported roughly 270 Gb of sequence data and about 100 million unique TCR beta sequences from roughly 180 million T cells. An early release covering 550 to 650 HLA-typed donors comprised 300 to 350 gigabases of sequencing data and 65 million to 100 million unique TCR sequences. Of the roughly 400 genotyped donors, approximately 80% fell in the genetic ancestry cluster associated with self-reported Caucasian donors. The study aimed to test whether cataloging public T cell receptors could reveal signatures of past pathogen exposure. The study used immunosequencing to profile the T cell repertoires of approximately 630 subjects and linked those repertoires to cytomegalovirus serostatus. Besides the first cohort of 666 subjects, a separate validation cohort made up of roughly 130 different subjects was used. The study combined high-throughput TCR immunosequencing, statistical association of individual TCRs with disease status, and machine learning to predict cytomegalovirus infection status. A later analysis re-analyzed previously published TCR beta repertoires from 650 to 800 donors and added high-resolution HLA genotyping to study TCR occurrence patterns. Rather than drawing on any new phenotypic data, the later analysis identified candidate immune exposures from TCR beta sequences and the way those sequences occurred across donors. In an earlier analysis of 587 of the donors, high-throughput TCR beta sequencing was used to judge whether each TCR beta V gene segment behaved as functional or pseudogenic. Alongside the repertoire data, information on donor age, sex, ethnicity and CMV serostatus was compiled. In a later genetic analysis, genome-wide SNP genotypes for about three fifths of the roughly 670 donors were used, and that subset was treated as a discovery cohort. All discovery cohort repertoires had been generated on a single sequencing platform. Both class I and class II loci were covered by HLA typing, at four-digit resolution. Typing coverage differed by locus: A, B, C, DRB1 and DQB1 were typed in roughly 620-630 donors, DQA1 in 522, DPA1 in approximately 600, and DPB1 in approximately 450. Roughly 5 DR-DQ haplotypes were handled as single units for association and clustering because linkage in the cohort was strong. On average, about 200,000 unique TCR beta nucleotide sequences were sequenced per donor among a few hundred genotyped donors of the cohort, with around 19% of those sequences being non-productive. General findings and caveats noted by the study authors: Broadly in line with IMGT annotations, most TCR beta V segments showed up in productive rearrangements about 90% or about 30% of the time in an earlier analysis of around 550 of the donors. V-gene and J-gene trimming of TCR beta chains was associated with a missense DCLRE1C variant in a later genetic analysis, and the association was replicated in an independent cohort. A further reported finding was that TCR beta sequences accurately predicted the HLA-A and HLA-B alleles for most subjects in the first cohort. A later analysis found that most CMV-associated TCR beta chains appeared HLA-restricted, with HLA associations seemingly driven largely by CMV exposure. Compared with the roughly 720-donor mean, donors in an Asian-associated ancestry cluster had fewer N-insertions in productive TCRs, according to a later genetic analysis. A later analysis associated 15,000 to 20,000 TCR beta sequences with specific HLA alleles at a false discovery rate of 0.05. In vitro tests confirmed that a few of the cytomegalovirus-associated TCR beta chains recognize cytomegalovirus antigens. According to the authors, the approach could potentially be generalized to other disease states and immunological phenotypes. Most TCR sequences were seen in very few donors, while some public TCRs were found in many individuals. When HLA alleles, especially DR and DQ, strongly co-occurred, attributing TCR associations to individual alleles was difficult. In a later analysis, several top co-occurrence clusters were reported to appear linked to parvovirus B19, influenza, CMV and Epstein-Barr virus. Correlated functional status among segregating V segments might be attributable to linkage disequilibrium, but an unknown experimental factor could not be ruled out. For the cohort, immune exposure information was limited to CMV serostatus. This cohort had only TCR beta chains sequenced, and the lack of alpha or paired-chain data limited which features could be detected. A cluster of highly shared sequence variants was judged likely to represent a technical artifact of the sequencing pipeline. According to a later analysis, TCR association rates differed among HLA loci, with DRB1 alleles showing the most associated TCRs and HLA-C alleles showing the fewest. The classifier was reported to diagnose cytomegalovirus status with high specificity and sensitivity in both the original and validation cohorts. Sequencing depth was assumed to be roughly uniform across donors in the presence/absence analyses, though that assumption may not hold. A total of 150 to 200 TCR beta chains were listed by the study as associated with cytomegalovirus. HLA typing was unavailable for some donors at each locus, so association tests used only the typed subset. The earlier analysis of some 540 of the donors excluded over 15 rarely observed V segments, including chromosome 9 orphons, because counts were too low. A later analysis found that HLA-associated TCR beta chains were more clonally expanded and had lower generation probabilities than equally common non-associated chains. The 87-base-pair reads could not distinguish some IMGT-functional V segments, including TRBV6-2 and TRBV6-3, so those segments were excluded.

The library was produced with the immunoSEQ multiplex PCR assay. The multiplex PCR relied on a mix of 60 forward primers for TCR Vbeta segments and 13 reverse primers for TCR Jbeta segments. The CDR3 region of rearranged TCR beta genes was amplified from genomic DNA by a multiplex PCR assay. Amplified TCR beta libraries were sequenced as 87-base-pair reads on the Illumina HiSeq System. The authors processed their data as follows. Across the 500 to 850 repertoires, a later analysis counted tens of millions of unique TCR beta chains, 8.5 million to 12 million of which were shared by at least two donors. A nearest-neighbor algorithm error-corrected the raw reads and collapsed the reads into unique sequences, merging closely related sequences to remove PCR and sequencing errors. CDR3 sequences were aligned to IMGT reference sequences to assign V, D and J gene segments. For a sequence to be retained, a match of at least six nucleotides to both a V gene segment and a J gene segment was required. Rearrangements were called productive when the CDR3 lacked stop codons and stayed in frame with V and J; all others were non-productive. CDR3 was defined according to IMGT convention as the region running from the second conserved V-encoded cysteine to the conserved J-encoded phenylalanine. The earlier analysis of 500 to 650 of the donors excluded any sequence lacking an unambiguous match to a single V gene segment. An earlier analysis of under 750 of the donors called V segments functional above 56.7% productive rearrangements and segregating when the between-donor standard deviation exceeded 5%. To diagnose cytomegalovirus status from the catalog of TCR beta chain sequences, a statistical classification framework was built. In a later analysis, TCR nucleotide sequences were compared against IMGT/GENE-DB human TR gene sequences so that V and J genes could be assigned. In a later analysis, CDR3 sequences and most-parsimonious VDJ recombination scenarios were assigned using the TCRdist pipeline. In a later analysis, each TCR beta chain was defined by its CDR3 amino acid sequence together with its V-gene family, and reads without a unique V-gene family were excluded. As a way to deal with suspected cross-contamination and a sequencing artifact, a later analysis dropped hundreds of nucleotide sequences that were highly shared and had low generation probability. A later analysis calculated a clonal expansion index for each public chain from normalized within-repertoire ranks of inferred template counts. In a later analysis, generation probabilities were computed using a VDJ recombination model fitted to out-of-frame rearrangements, and the results were checked against IGoR. In a later analysis, hypergeometric tests were used to score TCR-TCR, TCR-HLA and TCR-CMV co-occurrence, with a repertoire-size bias correction applied to TCR pairs. In a later analysis, false discovery rates were estimated by permuting HLA or CMV assignments 20 times. In a later analysis, co-occurring TCRs were grouped with DBSCAN, and TCRdist sequence similarity was added when clustering was performed within HLA-allele-positive subsets. For co-occurrence clustering, repertoires with fewer than 30,000 or more than 120,000 public chains were excluded, along with roughly 5 repertoires with anomalous nucleotide sharing. Here the immuneACCESS table is served through TCRdb, limited to in-frame sequences with V and J called. Missing clones are a known gap in these copies; in checked studies unresolved V genes cover under half, and the rest lacks a known reason. Clone size and V and J calls were adopted from that table, with D and trimming inferred from the DNA. This sample gives about 180,000 clones in total; about 80% of them show up just once. The ten most abundant clones make up less than 0.65% of the sample.

In total, approximately 610 healthy bone marrow donors made up the cohort. At the time of sampling, all cohort members were nominally healthy, though unrecorded immune exposures were likely present. The donor was CMV seronegative and was included in the group of around 320 seronegative cohort members. Every donor gave a peripheral blood sample, and the peripheral blood mononuclear cells from that sample were used for TCR beta sequencing. The Qiagen DNeasy Blood Extraction Kit was used to extract genomic DNA from the blood cell samples. The cysteine opens and the phenylalanine closes a CDR3 of 13 amino acids. The retained sequence is limited to the CDR3, 39 bases, with the frame set at the first base. The germline V gene (reference sequence) specifies GTSNPN as CDR1 and SVGIG as CDR2. Clipping removes 5 bases from V and 11 bases from J, with 11 as the unmatched junction base count.

The specimen sequenced was PBMCs. The chain is encoded by TRBV30 joined to TRBJ1-1, with 10 bases in between that match TRBD1. The clonotype was recovered from a woman aged 50 to 65 in good health and CMV-seronegative. The CDR3 amino acid sequence is: CAWGATGGVFAFF. The nucleotide sequence reads TGTGCCTGGGGGGCGACAGGGGGCGTTTTTGCTTTCTTT.